The rows below give T cell receptor beta chains drawn from one sample of a study of T cells in Graves' hyperthyroidism and ophthalmopathy. Via MiXCR, TCRdb re-called the multiplex PCR reads, giving one row per CDR3 protein. The repertoire holds about 610,000 distinct CDR3 sequences, with approximately 14% as singletons. Sequenced: blood. These receptors were obtained from a woman aged 40 to 50 with Graves' ophthalmopathy. Each CDR3 is given with its conserved first and last residue. Each record gives: D gene, clone size, J gene, V gene, CDR3 protein, CDR3 DNA. A D gene is named only where the DNA matches it firmly. A clone size is listed for some rows: how often the clone was seen (once, few, many), or a class if it is expanded.

d_call: .
clone_size: many
j_call: TRBJ1-6
v_call: TRBV7-3
cdr3_aa: CASSARPDSPLHF
cdr3_nt: TGTGCCAGCAGCGCCAGGCCGGATTCACCCCTCCACTTT

d_call: TRBD1
clone_size: many
j_call: TRBJ2-7
v_call: TRBV20-1
cdr3_aa: CSANPDRSSYEQYF
cdr3_nt: TGCAGTGCTAACCCGGACAGGAGCTCCTACGAGCAGTACTTC

d_call: .
clone_size: many
j_call: TRBJ2-2
v_call: TRBV28
cdr3_aa: CASRLEDGTVNTGELFF
cdr3_nt: TGTGCCAGCAGATTAGAAGACGGGACGGTGAACACCGGGGAGCTGTTTTTT

d_call: .
clone_size: many
j_call: TRBJ2-5
v_call: TRBV6-2/TRBV6-3
cdr3_aa: CASSYGPETQYF
cdr3_nt: TGTGCCAGCAGTTACGGTCCAGAGACCCAGTACTTC

d_call: .
clone_size: many
j_call: TRBJ2-7
v_call: TRBV6-5
cdr3_aa: CASRPGTGNYEQYF
cdr3_nt: TGTGCCAGCAGACCAGGGACGGGAAACTACGAGCAGTACTTC

d_call: .
clone_size: .
j_call: TRBJ2-1
v_call: TRBV5-1
cdr3_aa: CASSLEGGNDEQFF
cdr3_nt: TGCGCCAGCAGCTTGGAAGGTGGGAACGATGAGCAGTTCTTC

d_call: TRBD2
clone_size: .
j_call: TRBJ2-2
v_call: TRBV6-5
cdr3_aa: CASSNRDYGTGELFF
cdr3_nt: TGTGCCAGCAGTAACCGGGACTATGGCACCGGGGAGCTGTTTTTT

d_call: .
clone_size: many
j_call: TRBJ2-2
v_call: TRBV4-1
cdr3_aa: CASSQPPRTGELFF
cdr3_nt: TGCGCCAGCAGCCAGCCTCCGAGGACCGGGGAGCTGTTTTTT

d_call: TRBD1
clone_size: many
j_call: TRBJ1-2
v_call: TRBV6-1
cdr3_aa: CASSRSGTGGYGYTF
cdr3_nt: TGTGCCAGCAGTCGATCCGGGACAGGGGGGTATGGCTACACCTTC

d_call: .
clone_size: many
j_call: TRBJ1-5
v_call: TRBV7-3
cdr3_aa: CASSLRWQTSNQPQHF
cdr3_nt: TGTGCCAGCAGCTTAAGGTGGCAGACTAGCAATCAGCCCCAGCATTTT

d_call: TRBD1
clone_size: many
j_call: TRBJ1-6
v_call: TRBV5-4
cdr3_aa: CASSTDRGNSPLHF
cdr3_nt: TGTGCCAGCAGCACGGACAGGGGTAATTCACCCCTCCACTTT

d_call: TRBD1
clone_size: many
j_call: TRBJ2-7
v_call: TRBV11-2
cdr3_aa: CASSFSGTGTSYEQYF
cdr3_nt: TGTGCCAGCAGCTTCTCCGGGACAGGTACTTCTTACGAGCAGTACTTC

d_call: TRBD1
clone_size: many
j_call: TRBJ1-1
v_call: TRBV12-3/TRBV12-4
cdr3_aa: CASTGQMNTEAFF
cdr3_nt: TGTGCCAGCACGGGACAGATGAACACTGAAGCTTTCTTT

d_call: TRBD2
clone_size: few
j_call: TRBJ2-5
v_call: TRBV5-1
cdr3_aa: CASSQTGTSGSWETQYF
cdr3_nt: TGCGCCAGCAGCCAGACCGGGACTAGCGGGAGTTGGGAGACCCAGTACTTC

d_call: .
clone_size: .
j_call: TRBJ2-4
v_call: TRBV5-1
cdr3_aa: CASSSTGSGIQYF
cdr3_nt: TGCGCCAGCAGCTCGACAGGCTCAGGCATTCAGTACTTC

d_call: TRBD1
clone_size: few
j_call: TRBJ2-7
v_call: TRBV20-1
cdr3_aa: CSARDPGQGHEQYF
cdr3_nt: TGCAGTGCTAGAGATCCGGGACAGGGCCACGAGCAGTACTTC

d_call: .
clone_size: .
j_call: TRBJ2-7
v_call: TRBV6-5
cdr3_aa: CASSFQVEQYF
cdr3_nt: TGTGCCAGCAGTTTTCAGGTCGAGCAGTACTTC

d_call: .
clone_size: .
j_call: TRBJ2-5
v_call: TRBV11-3
cdr3_aa: CASRATGRQETQYF
cdr3_nt: TGTGCCAGCAGAGCGACGGGACGACAAGAGACCCAGTACTTC

d_call: .
clone_size: many
j_call: TRBJ2-7
v_call: TRBV6-1
cdr3_aa: CASSVRESSYEQYF
cdr3_nt: TGTGCCAGCAGTGTTAGGGAGAGCTCCTACGAGCAGTACTTC

d_call: .
clone_size: many
j_call: TRBJ1-1
v_call: TRBV6-1
cdr3_aa: CASSDDIWVTEAFF
cdr3_nt: TGTGCCAGCAGTGACGACATTTGGGTCACTGAAGCTTTCTTT

d_call: TRBD2
clone_size: many
j_call: TRBJ2-7
v_call: TRBV6-2/TRBV6-3
cdr3_aa: CASSYWGRLAGRSYEQYF
cdr3_nt: TGTGCCAGCAGTTACTGGGGAAGACTAGCGGGACGGTCCTACGAGCAGTACTTC

d_call: .
clone_size: many
j_call: TRBJ1-1
v_call: TRBV6-2/TRBV6-3
cdr3_aa: CASSYVWTEAFF
cdr3_nt: TGTGCCAGCAGTTACGTCTGGACTGAAGCTTTCTTT

d_call: .
clone_size: few
j_call: TRBJ2-7
v_call: TRBV11-2
cdr3_aa: CASSDRLYEQYF
cdr3_nt: TGTGCCAGCAGCGACCGGCTCTACGAGCAGTACTTC